These T cell receptor beta chains were read from a single sample in a study of CD4 T cells in relation to SARS-CoV-2 and coronaviruses. The assay was immunoSEQ multiplex PCR, and TCRdb's table has in-frame clones only and misses some. The sample lists roughly 60,000 clones, over 90% occurring once. The source material was naive CD4+ T cells from PBMCs. The receptor set was obtained from a human donor in good health. Each CDR3 is given with its conserved first and last residue. Each record gives: clone size, V gene, J gene, CDR3 length, D gene, CDR3 DNA, CDR3 protein. D genes are given only for firm matches. Clone size appears in some rows only: once, few, many, or a class for an expanded clone.

NA	TRBV6-4	TRBJ2-3	15	TRBD1	TGTGCCAGCAGCCAACAGGGGGCAGGGGCAGATACGCAGTATTTT	CASSQQGAGADTQYF
NA	TRBV29-1	TRBJ1-1	15	TRBD1	TGCAGCGTTGATTCGGACAGGGGGCTTAGCACTGAAGCTTTCTTT	CSVDSDRGLSTEAFF
NA	TRBV18	TRBJ2-1	16	TRBD2	TGTGCCAGCTCTCCCACTAGCGGGATCTCCTACAATGAGCAGTTCTTC	CASSPTSGISYNEQFF
NA	TRBV24-1	TRBJ1-5	15	TRBD1	TGTGCCACCAGTGATGCAGGGGGCAGGGGTCAGCCCCAGCATTTT	CATSDAGGRGQPQHF
NA	TRBV5-1	TRBJ2-5	16	TRBD2	TGCGCCAGCAGCTACGGGACTAGCGGGGGAAAAGAGACCCAGTACTTC	CASSYGTSGGKETQYF
NA	TRBV18	TRBJ2-1	15	TRBD2	TGTGCCAGCTCACCGCGGACTAGCCGGGACAATGAGCAGTTCTTC	CASSPRTSRDNEQFF
few	TRBV2	TRBJ2-2	16	TRBD1	TGTGCCAGCAGTGAATACGACAGGGGCCCTCGGGAGGAGCTGTTTTTT	CASSEYDRGPREELFF
NA	TRBV7-9	TRBJ2-3	13	NA	TGTGCCAGCAGCTCGAGCGGCACAGATACGCAGTATTTT	CASSSSGTDTQYF
NA	TRBV5-8	TRBJ2-1	13	TRBD2	TGTGCCAGCAGCTTAGCGGCCGGGGGGGAGCAGTTCTTC	CASSLAAGGEQFF
NA	TRBV19	TRBJ2-5	16	TRBD2	TGTGCCAGTAGTACGGTGGGCGGGAGCGGTGGGGAGACCCAGTACTTC	CASSTVGGSGGETQYF